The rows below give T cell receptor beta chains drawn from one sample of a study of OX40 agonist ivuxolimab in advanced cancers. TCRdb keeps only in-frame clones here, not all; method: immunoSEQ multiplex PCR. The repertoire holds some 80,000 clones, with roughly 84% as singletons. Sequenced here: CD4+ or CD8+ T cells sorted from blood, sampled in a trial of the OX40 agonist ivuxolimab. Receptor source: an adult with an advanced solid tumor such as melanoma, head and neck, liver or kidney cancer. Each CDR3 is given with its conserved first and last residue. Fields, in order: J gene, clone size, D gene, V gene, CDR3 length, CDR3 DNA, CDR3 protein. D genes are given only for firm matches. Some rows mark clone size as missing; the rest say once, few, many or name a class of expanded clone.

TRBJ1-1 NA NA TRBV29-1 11 TGCAGCTCTGGGCGGAACACTGAAGCTTTCTTT CSSGRNTEAFF
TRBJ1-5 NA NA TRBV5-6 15 TGTGCCAGCAGCGCAACCAAATCGACCAATCAGCCCCAGCATTTT CASSATKSTNQPQHF
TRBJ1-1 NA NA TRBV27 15 TGTGCCAGCAGTTCTCGCCCCTCTATGAACACTGAAGCTTTCTTT CASSSRPSMNTEAFF
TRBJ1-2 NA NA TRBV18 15 TGTGCCAGCTCACCACCGGGGGAGGAAATCTATGGCTACACCTTC CASSPPGEEIYGYTF
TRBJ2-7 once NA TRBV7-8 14 TGTGCCAGCAGCTTAGTCGGGAGCTCCTACGAGCAGTACTTC CASSLVGSSYEQYF
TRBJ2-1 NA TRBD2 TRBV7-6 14 TGTGCCAGCAGCTTGTTAGCGGGGTCAAATGAGCAGTTCTTC CASSLLAGSNEQFF
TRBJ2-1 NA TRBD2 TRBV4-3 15 TGCGCCAGCAGCCAAGATACTAGCGGCTACAATGAGCAGTTCTTC CASSQDTSGYNEQFF
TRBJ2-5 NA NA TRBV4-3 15 TGCGCCAGCAGCCAAGATAGAGCTACTTGGGGGACCCAGTACTTC CASSQDRATWGTQYF
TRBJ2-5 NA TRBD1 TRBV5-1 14 TGCGCCAGCAGCTGGGGACAGCAACAAGAGACCCAGTACTTC CASSWGQQQETQYF
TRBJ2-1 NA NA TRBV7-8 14 TGTGCCAGCAGCTTACAAGGCTCCTACAATGAGCAGTTCTTC CASSLQGSYNEQFF
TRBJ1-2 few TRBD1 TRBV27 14 TGTGCCAGCAGTCCCAGACAGGGACTCTATGGCTACACCTTC CASSPRQGLYGYTF
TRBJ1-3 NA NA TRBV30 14 TGTGCCTGGAGTCCAGGGAGGTCTGGAAACACCATATATTTT CAWSPGRSGNTIYF
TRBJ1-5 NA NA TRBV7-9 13 TGTGCCAGCAGCTTAAGGGAGAATCAGCCCCAGCATTTT CASSLRENQPQHF
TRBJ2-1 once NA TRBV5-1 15 TGCGCCAGCAGAGGACAGTCGAGCGCCGCAGGCGAGCAGTTCTTC CASRGQSSAAGEQFF
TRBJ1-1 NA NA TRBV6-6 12 TGTGCCAGCAGATTGAGGGGGACTGAAGCTTTCTTT CASRLRGTEAFF
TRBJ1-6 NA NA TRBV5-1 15 TGCGCCAGCAGCTTGGATGACAGGCACAATTCACCCCTCCACTTT CASSLDDRHNSPLHF
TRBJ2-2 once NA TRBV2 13 TGTGCCAGCAGATACGACTATTCCGGGGAGCTGTTTTTT CASRYDYSGELFF
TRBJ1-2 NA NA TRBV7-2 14 TGTGCCAGCAGCTTACTGCAGGTGAACTATGGCTACACCTTC CASSLLQVNYGYTF
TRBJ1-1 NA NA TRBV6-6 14 TGTGCCAGCAGTTTTGGCAGGGGGAACACTGAAGCTTTCTTT CASSFGRGNTEAFF
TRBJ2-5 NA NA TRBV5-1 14 TGCGCCAGCAGACCCGGTTGGAACACAGAGACCCAGTACTTC CASRPGWNTETQYF
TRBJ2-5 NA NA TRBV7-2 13 TGTGCCAGCAGCCCCCGGCCTCAAGAGACCCAGTACTTC CASSPRPQETQYF
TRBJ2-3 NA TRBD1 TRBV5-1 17 TGCGCCAGCAGCTTGGCCTTGGGACAGGGAACTGCAGATACGCAGTATTTT CASSLALGQGTADTQYF
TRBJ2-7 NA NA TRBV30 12 TGTGCCTGGAGTGTCTCCGGGTACCAGCAGTACTTC CAWSVSGYQQYF
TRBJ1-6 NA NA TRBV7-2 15 TGTGCCAGCAGCTTAACAGGACTTTATAATTCACCCCTCCACTTT CASSLTGLYNSPLHF
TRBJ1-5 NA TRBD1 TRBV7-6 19 TGTGCCAGCAGCCGGTGGGTCGGGACAGGACGATTGAGCAATCAGCCCCAGCATTTT CASSRWVGTGRLSNQPQHF
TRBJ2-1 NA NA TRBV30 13 TGTGCCTGGAGTGTAAAACAGGCGGGTGAGCAGTTCTTC CAWSVKQAGEQFF
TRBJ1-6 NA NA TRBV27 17 TGTGCCAGCAGCCATTTGGGCGGGGGGGGCCTTAGTGCACCCCTCCACTTT CASSHLGGGGLSAPLHF
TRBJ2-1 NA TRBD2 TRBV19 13 TGTGCCAGTAGTATAGATCACGGGAGGAGACCGTTCTTC CASSIDHGRRPFF
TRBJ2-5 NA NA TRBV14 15 TGTGCCAGCAGCCAAGGTTTTTTAGCAGGGGAGACCCAGTACTTC CASSQGFLAGETQYF
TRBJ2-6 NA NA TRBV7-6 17 TGTGCCAGCAGCTTAGTTCCAGCCGTCACTGGGGCCAACGTCCTGACTTTC CASSLVPAVTGANVLTF
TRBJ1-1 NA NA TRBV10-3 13 TGTGCCATCAGAATGACAGCTTACACTGAAGCTTTCTTT CAIRMTAYTEAFF
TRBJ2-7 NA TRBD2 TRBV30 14 TGTGCCTCAAGGACTAGCGGGAGCTCCTACGAGCAGTACTTC CASRTSGSSYEQYF
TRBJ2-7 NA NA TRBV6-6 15 TGTGCCAGCAGTGACACCGGGTCGCCTCCCTACGAGCAGTACTTC CASSDTGSPPYEQYF
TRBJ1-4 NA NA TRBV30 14 TGTGCCTGGACCCCCGACGGGTGGAATGAAAAACTGTTTTTT CAWTPDGWNEKLFF
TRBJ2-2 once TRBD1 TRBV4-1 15 TGCGCCAGCAGCCGAGGGGGCAGGGCCACCGGGGAGCTGTTTTTT CASSRGGRATGELFF
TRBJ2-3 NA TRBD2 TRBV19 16 TGTGCCAGTAGTGACCACTTGGCGGGGGTGTCAGATACGCAGTATTTT CASSDHLAGVSDTQYF
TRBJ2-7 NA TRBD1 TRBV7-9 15 TGTGCCAGCAGCCCTAGACAGGGGCCGACCTACGAGCAGTACTTC CASSPRQGPTYEQYF
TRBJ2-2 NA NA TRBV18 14 TGTGCCAGCTCACCACTTGGGAACGCCGGGGAGCTGTTTTTT CASSPLGNAGELFF
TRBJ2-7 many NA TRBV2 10 TGTGCCAGCAGTGTCTACGAGCAGTACTTC CASSVYEQYF
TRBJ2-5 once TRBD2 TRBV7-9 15 TGTGCCAGCAGCCATGAGCGGGGGGGCAAGCAGACCCAGTACTTC CASSHERGGKQTQYF
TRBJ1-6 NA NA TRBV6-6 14 TGTGCCAGCAGTTACGACGCCTTTAATTCACCCCTCCACTTT CASSYDAFNSPLHF
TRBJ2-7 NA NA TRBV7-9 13 TGTGCCAGCAGCCGTGACAACCCCTACGAGCAGTACTTC CASSRDNPYEQYF
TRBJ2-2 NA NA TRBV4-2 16 TGTGCCAGCAGCGAGCTGGGGCAGGGGTTCACCGGGGAGCTGTTTTTT CASSELGQGFTGELFF